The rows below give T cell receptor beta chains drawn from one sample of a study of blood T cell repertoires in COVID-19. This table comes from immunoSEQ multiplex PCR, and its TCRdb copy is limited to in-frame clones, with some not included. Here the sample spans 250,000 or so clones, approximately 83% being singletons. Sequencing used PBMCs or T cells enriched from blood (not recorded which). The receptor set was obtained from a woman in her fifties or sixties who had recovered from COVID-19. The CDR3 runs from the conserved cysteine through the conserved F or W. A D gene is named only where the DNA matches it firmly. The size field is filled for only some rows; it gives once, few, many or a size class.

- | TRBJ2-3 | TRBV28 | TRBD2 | TGTGCCAGCAGTTCCCCAAGCGGGAGGGCCAGGGATACGCAGTATTTT | CASSSPSGRARDTQYF
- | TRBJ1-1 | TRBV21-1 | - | TGTGCCAGCATGCGGTCCTTGAACACTGAAGCTTTCTTT | CASMRSLNTEAFF
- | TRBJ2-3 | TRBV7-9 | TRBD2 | TGTGCCAGCAGCTGGAGCGGGAGGGGCACAGATACGCAGTATTTT | CASSWSGRGTDTQYF
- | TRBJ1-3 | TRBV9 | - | TGTGCCAGCAGCCCGACAGGCTACTCTGGAAACACCATATATTTT | CASSPTGYSGNTIYF
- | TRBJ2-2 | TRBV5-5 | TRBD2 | TGTGCCAGCAGCTTGGGACTAGCGGGACCGAGGACCGGGGAGCTGTTTTTT | CASSLGLAGPRTGELFF
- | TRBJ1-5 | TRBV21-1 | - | TGTGCCAGCAGCAAAGGGAGGTCTGGGCCCCAGCATTTT | CASSKGRSGPQHF
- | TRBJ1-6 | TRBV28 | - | TGTGCCAGCAGTCTTAATTCACCCCTCCACTTT | CASSLNSPLHF
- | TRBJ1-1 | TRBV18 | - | TGTGCCAGCTCACCCCAGGGATATACTGAAGCTTTCTTT | CASSPQGYTEAFF
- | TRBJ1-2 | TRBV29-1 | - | TGCAGCGTTGGAGAGCGGGACTGGAACTATGGCTACACCTTC | CSVGERDWNYGYTF
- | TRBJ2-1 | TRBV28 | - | TGTGCCAGCAGCCGAGCGGGACAGGCCTACAATGAGCAGTTCTTC | CASSRAGQAYNEQFF
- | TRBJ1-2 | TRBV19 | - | TGTGCCAGTAGTTTGATAGGAGCCTATGGCTACACCTTC | CASSLIGAYGYTF
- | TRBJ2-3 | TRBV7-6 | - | TGTGCCAGCAGCTTAGAGTCGGGAGATACGCAGTATTTT | CASSLESGDTQYF
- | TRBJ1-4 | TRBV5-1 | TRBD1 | TGCGCCAGCAGCTTGGCCCAGGGGGCGACTAATGAAAAACTGTTTTTT | CASSLAQGATNEKLFF
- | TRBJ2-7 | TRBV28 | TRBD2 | TGTGCCAGCAGTCCCCACCGACTAGCGGGAGCCTACGAGCAGTACTTC | CASSPHRLAGAYEQYF
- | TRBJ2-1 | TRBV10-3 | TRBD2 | TGTGCCATCAGCGGGGGGGGTTACAATGAGCAGTTCTTC | CAISGGGYNEQFF
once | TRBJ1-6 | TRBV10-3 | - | TGTGCCAGCGGGGAAGAGGGCATGGGAAATTCACCCCTCCACTTT | CASGEEGMGNSPLHF
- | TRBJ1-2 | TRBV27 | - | TGTGCCAGCAGTGGGGGGACCCGGGGGGAAGACGGCTACACCTTC | CASSGGTRGEDGYTF
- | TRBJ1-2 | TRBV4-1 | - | TGCGCCAGCAGCCAAGAGGCGACAGATTATGGCTACACCTTC | CASSQEATDYGYTF
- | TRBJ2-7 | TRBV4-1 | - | TGCGCCAGCAGCCAAGGACGAGGGAGGTCCTACGAGCAGTACTTC | CASSQGRGRSYEQYF
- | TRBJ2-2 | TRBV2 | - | TGTGCCAGCAGTTATACGGTGAACACCGGGGAGCTGTTTTTT | CASSYTVNTGELFF
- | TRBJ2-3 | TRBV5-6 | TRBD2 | TGTGCCAGCAGCTTGGCTCTAGCGGGAGGCACAGATACGCAGTATTTT | CASSLALAGGTDTQYF
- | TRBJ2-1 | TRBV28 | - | TGTGCCAGCAGTTTTCCATACAATGAGCAGTTCTTC | CASSFPYNEQFF
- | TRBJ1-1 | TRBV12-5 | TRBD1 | TGTGCTAGTGGTTTGGTTTTATGGCAGGGGGCAGGAGCGGCCACTGAAGCTTTCTTT | CASGLVLWQGAGAATEAFF
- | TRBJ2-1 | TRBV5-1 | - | TGCGCCAGCAGCTTGAATCAGGGGGGTGAGCAGTTCTTC | CASSLNQGGEQFF
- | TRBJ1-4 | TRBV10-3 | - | TGTGCCATCAGTGAGTCGATCGGCAGGGTTAATGAAAAACTGTTTTTT | CAISESIGRVNEKLFF
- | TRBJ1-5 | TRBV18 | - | TGTGCCAGCTCCCTGCAGGCGTCCAACCAGCCCCAGCATTTT | CASSLQASNQPQHF
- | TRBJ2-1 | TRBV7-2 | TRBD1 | TGTGCCAGCAGCTTATACAGGGGCTCCCACAATGAGCAGTTCTTC | CASSLYRGSHNEQFF
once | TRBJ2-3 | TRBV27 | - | TGTGCCAGCAGTTTATTCCGGGGGGATACGCAGTATTTT | CASSLFRGDTQYF
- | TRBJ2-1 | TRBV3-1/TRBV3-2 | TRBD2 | TGTGCCAGCAGCGTACGACTAGCGGGAGGGACCTACAATGAGCAGTTCTTC | CASSVRLAGGTYNEQFF
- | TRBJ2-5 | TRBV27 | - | TGTGCCAGCAGTCTCTTTACGGGTCCGAAAGAGACCCAGTACTTC | CASSLFTGPKETQYF
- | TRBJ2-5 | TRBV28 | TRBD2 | TGTGCCAGCAGTTTGGGGATAGCGGGAGGGCAAGAGACCCAGTACTTC | CASSLGIAGGQETQYF
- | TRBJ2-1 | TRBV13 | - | TGTGCCAGCAGCTTGGGGCAATCCTATGCACTATCCTACAATGAGCAGTTCTTC | CASSLGQSYALSYNEQFF
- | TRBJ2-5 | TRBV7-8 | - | TGTGCCAGCACCGTTCCCCGCCAGGGACTGGAGACCCAGTACTTC | CASTVPRQGLETQYF
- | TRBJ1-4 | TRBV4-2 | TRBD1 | TGTGCCAGCAGCCCGGGACAGGCCGGGGGAAATGAAAAACTGTTTTTT | CASSPGQAGGNEKLFF
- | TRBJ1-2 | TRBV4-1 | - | TGCGCCAGCAGCCAAGACCTGGCGGGGCTGGGACTCTATGGCTACACCTTC | CASSQDLAGLGLYGYTF
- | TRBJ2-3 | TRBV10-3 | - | TGTGCCATCAGCCTTAGTGCAGATACGCAGTATTTT | CAISLSADTQYF
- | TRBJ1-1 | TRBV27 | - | TGTGCCAGCAGTTTTATGGGGGGCACTGAAGCTTTCTTT | CASSFMGGTEAFF
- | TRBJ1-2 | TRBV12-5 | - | TGTGCTAGTGTAGCCGCTAACTATGGCTACACCTTC | CASVAANYGYTF
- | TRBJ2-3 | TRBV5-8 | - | TGTGCCAGCAGCTTGGCAGGGGCCAACACAGATACGCAGTATTTT | CASSLAGANTDTQYF
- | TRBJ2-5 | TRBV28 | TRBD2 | TGTGCCAGCAGTTCTCGGGAGGGAGATCCCCAAGAGACCCAGTACTTC | CASSSREGDPQETQYF
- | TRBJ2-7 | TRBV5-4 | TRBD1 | TGTGCCAGCAGCGCCGACCCGACAGGGATTGACGAGCAGTACTTC | CASSADPTGIDEQYF
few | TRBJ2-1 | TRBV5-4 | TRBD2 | TGTGCCAGCAGTTACCTTAGCGGGAGGGACAATGAGCAGTTCTTC | CASSYLSGRDNEQFF
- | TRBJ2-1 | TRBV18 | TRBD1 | TGTGCCAGCTCATCTCGACAGGGTCTCGGCAATGAGCAGTTCTTC | CASSSRQGLGNEQFF
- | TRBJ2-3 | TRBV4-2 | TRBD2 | TGTGCCAGCAGCCAAAAACTAGCGGGTAGCACAGATACGCAGTATTTT | CASSQKLAGSTDTQYF
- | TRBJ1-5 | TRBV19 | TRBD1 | TGTGCCAGTAGTACGGACAGGAATAATCAGCCCCAGCATTTT | CASSTDRNNQPQHF
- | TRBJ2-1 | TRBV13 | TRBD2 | TGTGCCAGCAGCTTAGGCCGCGCGGGGGGCGTTAGGGGGCAGTTCTTC | CASSLGRAGGVRGQFF
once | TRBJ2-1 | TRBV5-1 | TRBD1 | TGCGCCAGCAGGGGGACAGGGAAGTATGAGCAGTTCTTC | CASRGTGKYEQFF
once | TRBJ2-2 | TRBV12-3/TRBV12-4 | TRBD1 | TGTGCCAGCAACAGGGGGCTGGGGGAGCTGTTTTTT | CASNRGLGELFF
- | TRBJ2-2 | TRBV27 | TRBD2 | TGTGCCAGCAAGAGGGAGGGCTTACTCACCGGGGAGCTGTTTTTT | CASKREGLLTGELFF
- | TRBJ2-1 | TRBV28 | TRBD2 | TGTGCCAGCAGTTTATACTTTCGGGCTAGCGGGGACAATGAGCAGTTCTTC | CASSLYFRASGDNEQFF
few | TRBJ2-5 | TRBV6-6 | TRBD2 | TGTGCCAGCAGCCCCCCCGAACTAGCGGGGGCCCAGTACTTC | CASSPPELAGAQYF
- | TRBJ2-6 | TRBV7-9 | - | TGTGCCAGCAGCTTACCGACAGGGGCCAACGTCCTGACTTTC | CASSLPTGANVLTF
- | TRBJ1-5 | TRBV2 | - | TGTGCCAGCAGTGACAGACAGACTAGCAATCAGCCCCAGCATTTT | CASSDRQTSNQPQHF
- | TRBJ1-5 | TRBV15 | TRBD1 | TGTGCCACCAGCAGAGATAGGGACAGGAGCAATCAGCCCCAGCATTTT | CATSRDRDRSNQPQHF
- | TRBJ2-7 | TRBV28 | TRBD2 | TGTGCCAGCAGTTTGACTAGCGGCTACGAGCAGTACTTC | CASSLTSGYEQYF
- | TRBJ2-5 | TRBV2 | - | TGTGCCAGCAGCCCGCGAGAGACCCAGTACTTC | CASSPRETQYF
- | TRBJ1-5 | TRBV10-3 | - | TGTGCCACCCAAGGACAGTTCAATCAGCCCCAGCATTTT | CATQGQFNQPQHF
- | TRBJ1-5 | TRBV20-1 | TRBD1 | TGCAGTGCTCGTGGGACAGGGCTTTGGTACAATCAGCCCCAGCATTTT | CSARGTGLWYNQPQHF
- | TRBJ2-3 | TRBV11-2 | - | TGTGCCAGCAGCGTCTATCCGGCAGATACGCAGTATTTT | CASSVYPADTQYF